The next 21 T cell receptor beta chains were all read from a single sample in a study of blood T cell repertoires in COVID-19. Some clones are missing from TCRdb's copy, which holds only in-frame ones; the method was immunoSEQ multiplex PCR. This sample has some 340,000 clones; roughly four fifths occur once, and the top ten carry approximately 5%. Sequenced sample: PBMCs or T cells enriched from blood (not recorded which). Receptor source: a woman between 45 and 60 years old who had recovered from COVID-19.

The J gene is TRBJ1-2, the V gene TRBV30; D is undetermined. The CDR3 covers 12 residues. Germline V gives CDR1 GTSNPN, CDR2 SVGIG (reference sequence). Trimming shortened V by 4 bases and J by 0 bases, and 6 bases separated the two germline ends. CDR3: CAWTTANYGYTF. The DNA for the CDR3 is TGTGCCTGGACAACAGCTAACTATGGCTACACCTTC.

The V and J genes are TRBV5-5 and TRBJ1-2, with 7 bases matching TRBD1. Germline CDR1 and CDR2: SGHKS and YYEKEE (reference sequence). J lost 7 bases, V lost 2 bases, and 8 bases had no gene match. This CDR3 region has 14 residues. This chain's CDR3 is CASSFGTARGGYTF. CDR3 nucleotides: TGTGCCAGCAGCTTTGGGACAGCCAGAGGTGGCTACACCTTC.

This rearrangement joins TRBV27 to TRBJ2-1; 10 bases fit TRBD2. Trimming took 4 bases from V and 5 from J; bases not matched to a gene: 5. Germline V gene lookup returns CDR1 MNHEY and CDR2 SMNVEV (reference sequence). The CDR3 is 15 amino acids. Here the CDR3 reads CASSYGLADDNEQFF. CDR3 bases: TGTGCCAGCAGTTACGGACTAGCGGACGACAATGAGCAGTTCTTC.

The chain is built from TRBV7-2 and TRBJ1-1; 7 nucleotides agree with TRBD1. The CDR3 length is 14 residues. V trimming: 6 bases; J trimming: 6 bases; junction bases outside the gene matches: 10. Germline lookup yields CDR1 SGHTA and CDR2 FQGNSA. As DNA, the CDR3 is TGTGCCAGCAGTTACGACCCAACAGGGGCTGAAGCTTTCTTT. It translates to CASSYDPTGAEAFF.

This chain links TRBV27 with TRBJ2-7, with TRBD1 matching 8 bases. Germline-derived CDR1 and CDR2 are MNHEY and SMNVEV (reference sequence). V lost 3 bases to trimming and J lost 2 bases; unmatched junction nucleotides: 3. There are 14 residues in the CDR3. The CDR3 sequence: CASSLSGQAYEQYF. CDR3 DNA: TGTGCCAGCAGTTTGTCGGGACAGGCCTACGAGCAGTACTTC.

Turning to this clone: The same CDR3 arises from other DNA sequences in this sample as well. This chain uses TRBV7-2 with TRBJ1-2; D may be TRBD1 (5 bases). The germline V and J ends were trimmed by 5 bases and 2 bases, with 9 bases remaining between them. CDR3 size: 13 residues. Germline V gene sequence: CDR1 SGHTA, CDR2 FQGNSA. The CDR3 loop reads CASSRDSNYGYTF. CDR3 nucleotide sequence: TGTGCCAGCAGCAGGGACTCCAACTATGGCTACACCTTC.

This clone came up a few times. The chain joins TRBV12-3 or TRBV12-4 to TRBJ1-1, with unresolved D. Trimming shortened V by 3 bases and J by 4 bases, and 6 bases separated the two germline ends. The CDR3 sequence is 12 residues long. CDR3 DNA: TGTGCCAGCAGTTTTAGTGGCACTGAAGCTTTCTTT. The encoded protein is CASSFSGTEAFF.

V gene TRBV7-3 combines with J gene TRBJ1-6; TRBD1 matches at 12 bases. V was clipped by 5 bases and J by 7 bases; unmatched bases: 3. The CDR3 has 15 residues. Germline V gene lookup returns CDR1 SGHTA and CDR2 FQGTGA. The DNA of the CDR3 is TGTGCCAGCAGCACGGGACAGGGGGCGAATTCACCCCTCCACTTT. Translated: CASSTGQGANSPLHF. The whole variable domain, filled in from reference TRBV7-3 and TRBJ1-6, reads GAGVSQTPSNKVTEKGKYVELRCDPISGHTALYWYRQSLGQGPEFLIYFQGTGAADDSGLPNDRFFAVRPEGSVSTLKIQRTERGDSAVYLCASSTGQGANSPLHFGNGTRLTVT.

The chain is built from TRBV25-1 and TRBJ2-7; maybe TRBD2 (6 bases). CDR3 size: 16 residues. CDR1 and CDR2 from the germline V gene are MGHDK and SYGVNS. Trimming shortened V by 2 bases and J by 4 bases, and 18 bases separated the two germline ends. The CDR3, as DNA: TGTGCCAGCAGTGAACATGGGACTTCCGAAGTGTACGAGCAGTACTTC. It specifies CASSEHGTSEVYEQYF.

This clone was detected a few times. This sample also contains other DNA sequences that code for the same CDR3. As DNA, the CDR3 is TGTGCCAGCAGCCCAGGCTACGAGCAGTACTTC. It translates to CASSPGYEQYF. The J gene is TRBJ2-7, the V gene TRBV11-2; D not certain. CDR1 and CDR2 (germline): SGHAT, FQNNGV. Trimming stripped 5 bases from V and 3 bases from J, with 5 bases between. CDR3 length: 11 residues.

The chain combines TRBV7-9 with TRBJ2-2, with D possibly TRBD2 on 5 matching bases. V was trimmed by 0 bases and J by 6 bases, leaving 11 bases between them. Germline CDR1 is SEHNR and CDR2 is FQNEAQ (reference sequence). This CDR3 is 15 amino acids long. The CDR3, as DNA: TGTGCCAGCAGCTTAGCTCTCGGGGTTCCCGGGGAGCTGTTTTTT. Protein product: CASSLALGVPGELFF.

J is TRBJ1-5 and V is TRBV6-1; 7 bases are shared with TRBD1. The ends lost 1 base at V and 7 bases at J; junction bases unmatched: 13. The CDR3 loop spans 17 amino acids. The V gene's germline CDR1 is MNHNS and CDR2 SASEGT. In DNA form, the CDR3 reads TGTGCCAGCAGTGAAGAAAGACAGGGAAGTATCGGGCAGCCCCAGCATTTT. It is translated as CASSEERQGSIGQPQHF.

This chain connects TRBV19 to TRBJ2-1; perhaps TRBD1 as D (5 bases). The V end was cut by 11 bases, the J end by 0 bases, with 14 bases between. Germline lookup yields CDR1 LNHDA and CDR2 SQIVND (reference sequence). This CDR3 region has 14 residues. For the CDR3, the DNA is TGTGCCTCGAGACAGAGGAGCTCCTACAATGAGCAGTTCTTC. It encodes CASRQRSSYNEQFF.

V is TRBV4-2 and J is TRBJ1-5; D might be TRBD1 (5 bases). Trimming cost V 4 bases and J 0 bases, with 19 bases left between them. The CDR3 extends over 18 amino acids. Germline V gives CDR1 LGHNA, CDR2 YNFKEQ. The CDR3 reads CASSPARSGAYSNQPQHF. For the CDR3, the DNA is TGTGCCAGCAGCCCCGCCCGGAGCGGGGCATATAGCAATCAGCCCCAGCATTTT.

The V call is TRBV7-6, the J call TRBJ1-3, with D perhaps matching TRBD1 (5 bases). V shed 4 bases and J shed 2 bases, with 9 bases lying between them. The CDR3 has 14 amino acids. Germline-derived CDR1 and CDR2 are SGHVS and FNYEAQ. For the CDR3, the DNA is TGTGCCAGCAGCTCACAGGAAACTGGAAACACCATATATTTT. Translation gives CASSSQETGNTIYF.

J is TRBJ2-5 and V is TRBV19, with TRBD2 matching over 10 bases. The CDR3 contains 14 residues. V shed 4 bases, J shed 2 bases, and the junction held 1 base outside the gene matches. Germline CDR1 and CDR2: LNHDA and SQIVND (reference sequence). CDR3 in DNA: TGTGCCAGTAGTACGACTAGCGGGCAAGAGACCCAGTACTTC. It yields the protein CASSTTSGQETQYF.

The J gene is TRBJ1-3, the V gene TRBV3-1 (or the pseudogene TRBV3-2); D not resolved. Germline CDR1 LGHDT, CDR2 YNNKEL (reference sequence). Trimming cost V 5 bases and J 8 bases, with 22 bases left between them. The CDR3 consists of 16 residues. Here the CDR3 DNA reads TGTGCCAGCAGCAAAACCGGCGTGGCCCCCGCGGACACCATATATTTT. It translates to CASSKTGVAPADTIYF.

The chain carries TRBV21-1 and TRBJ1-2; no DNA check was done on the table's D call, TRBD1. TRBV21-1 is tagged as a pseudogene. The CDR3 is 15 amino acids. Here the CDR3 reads CASSEDRGENYGYTF. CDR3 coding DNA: TGTGCCAGCAGCGAGGACAGGGGCGAGAACTATGGCTACACCTTC.

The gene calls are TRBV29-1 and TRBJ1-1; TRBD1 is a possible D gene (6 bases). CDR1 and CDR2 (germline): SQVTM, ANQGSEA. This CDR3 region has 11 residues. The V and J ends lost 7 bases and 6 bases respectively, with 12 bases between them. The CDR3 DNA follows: TGCAGCGGGGGGCGGTATTCTGAAGCTTTCTTT. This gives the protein CSGGRYSEAFF.

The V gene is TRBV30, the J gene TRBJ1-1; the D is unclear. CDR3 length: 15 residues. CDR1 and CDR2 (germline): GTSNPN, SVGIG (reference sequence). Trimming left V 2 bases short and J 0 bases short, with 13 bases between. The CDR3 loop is CAWSPTAGMNTEAFF. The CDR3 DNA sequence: TGTGCCTGGAGTCCCACGGCGGGGATGAACACTGAAGCTTTCTTT.

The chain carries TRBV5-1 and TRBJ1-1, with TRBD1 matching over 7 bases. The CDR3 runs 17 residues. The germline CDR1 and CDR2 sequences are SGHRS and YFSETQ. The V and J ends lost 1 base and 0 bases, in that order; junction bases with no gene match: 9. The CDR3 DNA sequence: TGCGCCAGCAGCTTGTCGGCAGGGGGGACCATGAACACTGAAGCTTTCTTT. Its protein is CASSLSAGGTMNTEAFF.